These 2 T cell receptor beta chains were all obtained from the same sample, sequenced in a study of cytomegalovirus exposure and HLA in healthy donors. Both 60 Vbeta primers and 13 Jbeta primers went into the PCR. Only in-frame clones appear in the TCRdb table, and some are missing; sequencing was by immunoSEQ multiplex PCR. The top ten hold around 0.91% of the sample, which has about 160,000 clones, approximately 78% seen once. The sample was PBMCs. Receptor source: a girl aged 2-15 years in good health and CMV-seropositive.

This chain links TRBV5-1 with TRBJ2-7; tentatively, D is TRBD1 (8 bases). From germline, CDR1 is SGHRS and CDR2 YFSETQ. V gave up 4 bases and J gave up 0 bases, with 26 bases separating them. CDR3 size: 19 residues. The CDR3 nucleotides read TGCGCCAGCAGCGGGGGGGCCGAGACAGGGGCCCCGAGCTCCTACGAGCAGTACTTC. This codes for CASSGGAETGAPSSYEQYF.

The V gene is TRBV4-1, the J gene TRBJ2-5; 12 nucleotides line up with TRBD2. Germline V gives CDR1 MGHRA, CDR2 YSYEKL. The J segment lost 5 bases and the V segment lost 2 bases, leaving 3 bases of the junction unmatched. The CDR3 spans 15 residues. CDR3 region: CASSQLLAGGETQYF. The CDR3 DNA sequence: TGCGCCAGCAGCCAACTGCTAGCGGGAGGGGAGACCCAGTACTTC.